Following are 10 T cell receptor beta chains from one sample sequenced in a study of CD8+ T cells in alopecia areata (dated 2018 in TCRdb). The protocol used for the library was the immunoSEQ multiplex PCR assay. For TCR sequencing, RNA was extracted from every sample and reverse transcribed into cDNA to serve as template. The clones in this table, taken by TCRdb from immuneACCESS, are in-frame only. Not every clone is retained; where verified, under half of the shortfall comes from an unresolved V gene, and the cause of the rest is unknown. Across this sample there are about 200,000 clones, with 30% to 40% seen only once. The ten largest clones capture under 0.55% of the sample. Interpreted using the paper, the treatment or condition label stands for: oral pan-JAK inhibitor, 5-10 mg twice daily. The source was CD4+ T cells sorted from blood, collected around week 30, from a patient treated with tofacitinib. These TCRs come from a human donor with alopecia areata.

This clone was seen more than once but under ten times. V and J are TRBV5-1 and TRBJ1-4; 9 bases match TRBD1. Germline V lookup: CDR1 SGHRS, CDR2 YFSETQ. The junction had 3 bases not matched to a gene; V was cut back by 3 bases and J by 6 bases. CDR3 length: 14 residues. The CDR3 coding sequence is TGCGCCAGCAGCTCGGACAGGGGTGATGAAAAACTGTTTTTT. Translation gives CASSSDRGDEKLFF.

At least ten counts were recorded for this clone. This chain connects TRBV5-1 to TRBJ2-2; D remains ambiguous. Germline lookup yields CDR1 SGHRS and CDR2 YFSETQ. Trimming stripped 2 bases from V and 6 bases from J, with 14 bases between. CDR3 length: 15 residues. The CDR3 region is CASSFAGPGAGELFF. DNA of the CDR3: TGCGCCAGCAGCTTCGCAGGTCCTGGGGCCGGGGAGCTGTTTTTT.

This clone was detected only a few times. The rearrangement joins TRBV29-1 to TRBJ2-7; 12 nucleotides line up with TRBD2. Germline CDR1 SQVTM, CDR2 ANQGSEA. This CDR3 comprises 17 residues. The J segment lost 5 bases and the V segment lost 0 bases, leaving 11 bases of the junction unmatched. Here the CDR3 reads CSVEDQMASGRADEQYF. As DNA, the CDR3 is TGCAGCGTTGAAGATCAGATGGCTAGCGGGAGGGCTGACGAGCAGTACTTC.

CDR3 region: CAWSRDLGGYTF. In nucleotides, the CDR3 is TGTGCCTGGAGCCGAGATTTAGGTGGCTACACCTTC. The J gene is TRBJ1-2, the V gene TRBV30, with D hard to call. V shed 3 bases and J shed 7 bases, with 12 bases lying between them. CDR1 and CDR2 from the germline V gene are GTSNPN and SVGIG (reference sequence). This CDR3 spans 12 amino acids.

The CDR3 region is CASSLPRQGIEKLFF. The CDR3 DNA is TGTGCCAGCAGCTTACCTCGACAGGGAATCGAAAAACTGTTTTTT. This chain joins TRBV7-9 and TRBJ1-4, with 7 bases lining up with TRBD1. Germline CDR1 is SEHNR and CDR2 is FQNEAQ (reference sequence). The CDR3 has 15 residues. J lost 8 bases, V lost 2 bases, and 8 bases had no gene match.

This clone has a handful of counts. The gene calls are TRBV7-2 and TRBJ1-5; 7 bases fit TRBD1. CDR1 and CDR2 from the germline V gene are SGHTA and FQGNSA. This CDR3 region has 16 residues. The V gene end was trimmed by 5 bases and the J gene end by 4 bases; junction bases not matched to a gene: 11. The CDR3 sequence: CASSVTPGQLNQPQHF. CDR3 coding DNA: TGTGCCAGCAGCGTCACACCGGGACAGTTAAATCAGCCCCAGCATTTT.

This clone was detected only a few times. This chain joins TRBV10-3 and TRBJ2-1; D gene ambiguous. Trimming pared 3 bases from V and 3 bases from J, leaving 12 bases between. Germline loops: CDR1 ENHRY, CDR2 SYGVKD. The CDR3 totals 15 residues. The CDR3 nucleotides are TGTGCCATCAGTGATTTTCCCGCGGACTACAATGAGCAGTTCTTC. This sequence encodes CAISDFPADYNEQFF.

The chain links TRBV6-5 to TRBJ2-3; D is perhaps TRBD2 (6 bases). This CDR3 is built from 16 residues. V lost 0 bases, J lost 1 base, and 11 bases lay in between. Germline loops: CDR1 MNHEY, CDR2 SVGAGI. The CDR3 is CASSYSARRGTDTQYF. For the CDR3, the DNA is TGTGCCAGCAGTTACTCGGCGCGGAGGGGCACAGATACGCAGTATTTT.

With regard to this clone: This sample also contains other DNA sequences that code for the same CDR3. The V and J genes are TRBV29-1 and TRBJ1-1; no clear D. This CDR3 has 12 residues. In germline, CDR1 is SQVTM, CDR2 ANQGSEA. Trimming took off 3 bases at V and 5 bases at J, with 10 bases between the two ends. DNA for the CDR3: TGCAGCGTTGAGAGAAGTGGGACTGAAGCTTTCTTT. It specifies CSVERSGTEAFF.

The V gene is TRBV30, the J gene TRBJ1-2; no clear D. The CDR3 is 11 residues long. Germline CDR1 is GTSNPN and CDR2 is SVGIG (reference sequence). The CDR3 nucleotides read TGTGCTTCCTGGGTTAACTATGGCTACACCTTC. It specifies CASWVNYGYTF.